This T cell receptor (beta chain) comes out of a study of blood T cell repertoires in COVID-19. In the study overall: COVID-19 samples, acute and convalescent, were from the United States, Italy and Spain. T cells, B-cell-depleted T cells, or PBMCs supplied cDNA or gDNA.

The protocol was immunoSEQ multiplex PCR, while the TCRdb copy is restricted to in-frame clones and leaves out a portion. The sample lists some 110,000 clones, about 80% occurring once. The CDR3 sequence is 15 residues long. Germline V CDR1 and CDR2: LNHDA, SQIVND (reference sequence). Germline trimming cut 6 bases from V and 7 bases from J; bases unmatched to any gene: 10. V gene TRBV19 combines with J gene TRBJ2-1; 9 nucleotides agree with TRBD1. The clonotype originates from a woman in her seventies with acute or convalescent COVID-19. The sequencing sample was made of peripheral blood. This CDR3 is CASSPLGQGINEQFF. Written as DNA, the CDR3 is TGTGCCAGTAGCCCATTGGGACAGGGAATTAATGAGCAGTTCTTC.